This TCR beta chain was recorded in a study of control samples from healthy donors and cancer patients. Profiled with immunoSEQ multiplex PCR; TCRdb holds only in-frame clones, not every one. The sample has around 150,000 clones; approximately 90% are singletons. The CDR3 spans 15 residues. The germline V gene has CDR1 MDHEN and CDR2 SYDVKM. Trimming removed 5 bases from V and 4 bases from J, with 18 bases in between. The chain links TRBV28 to TRBJ2-7; maybe TRBD1 (5 bases). This sequence was found in a man aged 30 to 39 in good health. The sequenced sample consisted of blood. CDR3 sequence: CASSPSQGISYEQYF. DNA for the CDR3: TGTGCCAGCAGTCCGAGTCAGGGAATAAGTTACGAGCAGTACTTC.